These 20 T cell receptor beta chains came from one sample sequenced in a study of STAT5B mutations in CD4+ large granular lymphocyte leukemia. Repertoires were generated with immunoSEQ multiplex PCR, while TCRdb's copy carries only in-frame clones and drops some. In the table there are fewer than 30,000 clones, 65% to 80% of which are singletons. Material: CD4+ T cells from blood buffy coats. The origin of the receptors is a human donor in good health.

The chain joins TRBV5-1 to TRBJ2-1; 10 nucleotides line up with TRBD1. V was pared by 2 bases and J by 2 bases, with 4 bases of the junction left unmatched. Germline values: CDR1 SGHRS, CDR2 YFSETQ. This CDR3 has 16 residues. This chain's CDR3 is CASSFGGTGAYNEQFF. The CDR3 DNA sequence: TGCGCCAGCAGCTTTGGTGGGACAGGGGCCTACAATGAGCAGTTCTTC.

The rearrangement links TRBV19 to TRBJ2-5; D might be TRBD1 (5 bases). V was cut by 8 bases and J by 1 base, with 17 bases left in between. CDR1 is LNHDA, CDR2 SQIVND, per germline (reference sequence). The CDR3 has 15 residues. CDR3 nucleotides: TGTGCCAGTTCTATTCCCGGACACCCCCAAGAGACCCAGTACTTC. Translation: CASSIPGHPQETQYF.

This sequence joins TRBV4-1 and TRBJ2-1; D is possibly TRBD2 (6 bases). The ends were cut back, 4 bases at V and 2 bases at J, with 12 bases in the middle. Germline-derived CDR1 and CDR2 are MGHRA and YSYEKL. The CDR3 is 15 amino acids. Here the CDR3 reads CASSPGTSTYNEQFF. The CDR3 DNA follows: TGCGCCAGCAGCCCCGGGACTTCCACCTACAATGAGCAGTTCTTC.

The chain combines TRBV9 with TRBJ1-3; no clear D gene. Trimming stripped 2 bases from V and 0 bases from J, with 9 bases between. CDR1 SGDLS and CDR2 YYNGEE come from the germline V gene. The CDR3 has 15 residues. The CDR3 DNA sequence: TGTGCCAGCAGCGTTAGGGAAGGCTCTGGAAACACCATATATTTT. It specifies CASSVREGSGNTIYF.

The chain recombines TRBV19 with TRBJ2-4, with 7 bases fitting TRBD1. Germline assignment: CDR1 LNHDA and CDR2 SQIVND (reference sequence). With 4 bases clipped from V and 4 bases from J, the junction kept 10 bases outside the gene matches. There are 16 residues in the CDR3. In DNA form, the CDR3 reads TGTGCCAGTAGTACTCCTCACAGGGGAGCAAAAAACATTCAGTACTTC. This sequence encodes CASSTPHRGAKNIQYF.

The chain couples TRBV7-2 to TRBJ1-2; 8 bases align to TRBD1. The germline gives CDR1 SGHTA, CDR2 FQGNSA. This CDR3 comprises 14 residues. V trimming: 4 bases; J trimming: 4 bases; junction bases outside the gene matches: 5. The DNA for the CDR3 is TGTGCCAGCAGCTCCAGACAGGGGCTCTATGGCTACACCTTC. It specifies CASSSRQGLYGYTF. The entire variable domain, with the rest obtained from reference TRBV7-2 and TRBJ1-2, is as follows: GAGVSQSPSNKVTEKGKDVELRCDPISGHTALYWYRQSLGQGLEFLIYFQGNSAPDKSGLPSDRFSAERTGGSVSTLTIQRTQQEDSAVYLCASSSRQGLYGYTFGSGTRLTVV.

The chain combines TRBV19 with TRBJ1-6, with 8 bases lining up with TRBD1. The CDR3 has 14 amino acids. V dropped 10 bases and J dropped 9; count of bases not matched to a gene: 11. Germline-derived CDR1 and CDR2 are LNHDA and SQIVND (reference sequence). CDR3 region: CATSTGDPTSPLHF. The CDR3 DNA reads as TGTGCCACGTCGACAGGGGACCCCACTTCACCCCTCCACTTT.

This clone has just one count. CDR3 bases: TGTGCCAGTACCCTAGCGGGAGGATTATACGAGCAGTACTTC. Protein: CASTLAGGLYEQYF. The gene calls are TRBV19 and TRBJ2-7, with 11 bases that match TRBD2. This CDR3 has 14 amino acids. The trim removed 7 bases at V and 4 bases at J, leaving 6 bases unmatched. CDR1 is LNHDA, CDR2 SQIVND, per germline (reference sequence).

The rearrangement links TRBV6-1 to TRBJ2-4; no clear D. Trimming removed 1 base from V and 11 bases from J, with 12 bases in between. In germline, CDR1 is MNHNS, CDR2 SASEGT. This CDR3 contains 13 residues. CDR3 in amino acids: CASSEGAATFQYF. Written as DNA, the CDR3 is TGTGCCAGCAGTGAAGGGGCGGCAACATTTCAGTACTTC.

The chain employs TRBV10-2 and TRBJ2-2; D could derive from TRBD1 or TRBD2 (5 bases each). V was pared by 6 bases and J by 6 bases, with 17 bases between. The V gene's germline CDR1 is WSHSY and CDR2 SAAADI. The CDR3 has 15 amino acids. CDR3 amino acids: CASRDPGTMAGELFF. CDR3 coding DNA: TGCGCCAGCAGGGACCCCGGGACCATGGCCGGGGAGCTGTTTTTT.

The rearrangement uses TRBV28 and TRBJ1-1, with D possibly being TRBD1 (6 bases). With 5 bases removed from V and 3 bases from J, the gap between germline ends came to 22 bases. The CDR3 totals 17 residues. The germline V gene encodes CDR1 MDHEN and CDR2 SYDVKM. CDR3 amino acids: CASSLTLFLGGDTEAFF. As DNA, the CDR3 is TGTGCCAGCAGTCTGACTCTATTCCTAGGGGGGGACACTGAAGCTTTCTTT.

The genes are TRBV7-3 and TRBJ1-2; perhaps TRBD1 as D (6 bases). Germline assignment: CDR1 SGHTA and CDR2 FQGTGA. The CDR3 extends over 14 amino acids. Trimming pared 5 bases from V and 4 bases from J, leaving 14 bases between. The CDR3 sequence: CASSPAQGGYGYTF. CDR3 nucleotide sequence: TGTGCCAGCAGCCCCGCACAGGGCGGCTATGGCTACACCTTC. The full variable domain, rest sourced from reference TRBV7-3 and TRBJ1-2, is GAGVSQTPSNKVTEKGKYVELRCDPISGHTALYWYRQSLGQGPEFLIYFQGTGAADDSGLPNDRFFAVRPEGSVSTLKIQRTERGDSAVYLCASSPAQGGYGYTFGSGTRLTVV.

The chain uses TRBV10-1 and TRBJ1-4, with D unclear. Germline V CDR1 and CDR2: WNHNN, SYGVQD (reference sequence). The V gene lost 2 bases and the J gene lost 0 bases, with 4 bases spanning the gap. The CDR3 runs 14 residues. CDR3 protein: CASSEHATNEKLFF. The CDR3 DNA reads as TGCGCCAGCAGTGAGCACGCAACTAATGAAAAACTGTTTTTT.

This chain uses TRBV4-1 with TRBJ1-2; 7 nucleotides align to TRBD1. The CDR3 totals 15 residues. CDR1 MGHRA and CDR2 YSYEKL come from the germline V gene. V shed 4 bases and J 6 bases; nucleotides not matched to a gene: 11. CDR3 sequence: CASSPDREPGDGYTF. The CDR3 nucleotides read TGCGCCAGCAGCCCCGACAGGGAGCCGGGCGATGGCTACACCTTC.

The rearrangement joins TRBV7-9 to TRBJ1-4, with 9 bases lining up with TRBD1. Germline CDR1 reads SEHNR; CDR2 reads FQNEAQ (reference sequence). This CDR3 has 15 residues. The junction had 5 bases not matched to a gene; V was cut back by 5 bases and J by 4 bases. The CDR3 spells CASSGQGPINEKLFF. As DNA, the CDR3 is TGTGCCAGCAGCGGACAGGGGCCAATTAATGAAAAACTGTTTTTT. The full variable domain, with the rest looked up from reference TRBV7-9 and TRBJ1-4, is DTGVSQNPRHKITKRGQNVTFRCDPISEHNRLYWYRQTLGQGPEFLTYFQNEAQLEKSRLLSDRFSAERPKGSFSTLEIQRTEQGDSAMYLCASSGQGPINEKLFFGSGTQLSVL.

V gene TRBV25-1 combines with J gene TRBJ1-2; D might be TRBD1 (5 bases). The V and J ends lost 3 bases and 4 bases respectively, with 21 bases between them. Per the germline V gene, CDR1 is MGHDK and CDR2 is SYGVNS. The CDR3 has 17 amino acids. CDR3 loop: CASSDPGSGASLYGYTF. The CDR3, as DNA: TGTGCCAGCAGTGATCCCGGATCCGGGGCCTCCCTCTATGGCTACACCTTC.

The chain has TRBV19 and TRBJ2-3; 13 nucleotides agree with TRBD2. V lost 8 bases and J lost 7; bases outside the gene matches: 9. This CDR3 contains 15 residues. From germline, CDR1 is LNHDA and CDR2 SQIVND (reference sequence). In nucleotides, the CDR3 is TGTGCCAGTTCGGTACCGGGACTAGCGGGAAATACGCAGTATTTT. Amino acid sequence: CASSVPGLAGNTQYF.

The chain joins TRBV6-1 to TRBJ2-3, with TRBD1 identical over 7 bases. The CDR3 loop spans 16 amino acids. Trimming cost V 4 bases and J 0 bases; bases outside gene matches: 7. Germline V lookup: CDR1 MNHNS, CDR2 SASEGT. The CDR3 here is CASSARTGGSTDTQYF. CDR3 nucleotides: TGTGCCAGCAGTGCCCGGACAGGTGGTAGCACAGATACGCAGTATTTT.

The CDR3 sequence: CASTPTGVNEQFF. In nucleotides, the CDR3 is TGTGCCAGCACCCCCACAGGGGTTAATGAGCAGTTCTTC. The chain combines TRBV6-5 with TRBJ2-1; 7 bases fit TRBD1. The CDR3 sequence is 13 residues long. V lost 7 bases, J lost 7 bases, and 7 bases stayed unmatched. CDR1 and CDR2 from the germline V gene are MNHEY and SVGAGI.

The rearrangement uses TRBV27 and TRBJ2-7, with 10 positions matching TRBD1. The CDR3 is 15 residues long. The germline V gene has CDR1 MNHEY and CDR2 SMNVEV (reference sequence). With 5 bases clipped from V and 7 bases from J, the junction kept 11 bases outside the gene matches. This CDR3 reads CASSASGTGAEEQYV. The CDR3, as DNA: TGTGCCAGCAGTGCTTCCGGGACAGGGGCAGAAGAGCAGTACGTC.